This T cell receptor beta chain was documented in a study of beta chain features in type 1 diabetes. Overall study context: Patients were similar to healthy donors in age and gender (as well as in cell yields). The study examined about 100,000,000 sorted cells across all samples.

Germline values: CDR1 SNHLY, CDR2 FYNNEI. Trimming took 5 bases from V and 1 from J, leaving 2 bases between them. CDR3 length equals 11 residues. Naive, central memory, regulatory and stem cell-like memory cells within the CD4+ compartment were sorted using CD45RO/CCR7/CD25/CD127/CD95/CD27. The study's findings and limits: Patients with Type 1 diabetes showed moderately but significantly shorter TCRB CDR3s in all four CD4+ subsets. The question left open here concerned HLA type influencing TCRB rearrangement.

This clone was detected many times. Its antigen is not known. Other DNA variants within this sample encode the same CDR3. Expressed TCRB transcripts were sequenced after all isolated RNA was converted to cDNA. TCRdb keeps only in-frame clones here, not all; method: immunoSEQ multiplex PCR. Among hundreds of thousands of clones listed, roughly an eighth were seen once. The V call is TRBV2, the J call TRBJ2-5; D gene ambiguous. Sequencing was done on a sample of naive CD4+ T cells from blood. The TCR originated in a man aged 18 to 29 with type 1 diabetes. The CDR3 nucleotides read TGTGCCAGCAGTCCCCAAGAGACCCAGTACTTC. This translates into CASSPQETQYF.